A single sample gave rise to the 20 T cell receptor beta chains below, sequenced in a study of technical replicates of blood from a few donors. The assay was immunoSEQ multiplex PCR, and TCRdb's table has in-frame clones only and misses some. The table has about 15,000 clones, approximately 83% seen once. The specimen sequenced was PBMCs. These receptor sequences come from a human donor in good health. Some clones in this sample may be carry-over from other donors' samples.

This clone has more than one count but fewer than ten. This sequence joins TRBV7-9 and TRBJ2-1; possibly TRBD1 for D (6 bases). Germline lookup yields CDR1 SEHNR and CDR2 FQNEAQ (reference sequence). This CDR3 contains 12 residues. Trimming took 6 bases from V and 6 from J, leaving 9 bases between them. CDR3 bases: TGTGCCAGCAGACGCAGGGGCAATGAGCAGTTCTTC. Protein sequence: CASRRRGNEQFF.

The chain carries TRBV19 and TRBJ2-3; 8 nucleotides agree with TRBD1. The CDR3 spans 17 residues. Germline V gives CDR1 LNHDA, CDR2 SQIVND (reference sequence). Trimming cost V 5 bases and J 1 base; bases outside gene matches: 11. CDR3 nucleotide sequence: TGTGCCAGTAGTCCGCCTCTAGGACAGGGAGGCACAGATACGCAGTATTTT. Translation gives CASSPPLGQGGTDTQYF.

V gene TRBV5-4 combines with J gene TRBJ2-7, with D perhaps TRBD2 (5 bases). V was clipped by 2 bases and J by 4 bases, with 10 bases between them. Germline V gene sequence: CDR1 SGHNT, CDR2 YYREEE (reference sequence). This CDR3 region has 13 residues. For the CDR3, the DNA is TGTGCCAGCAGCTTTGGTGGGAGATACGAGCAGTACTTC. Protein product: CASSFGGRYEQYF.

The chain carries TRBV4-1 and TRBJ1-5; perhaps TRBD1 as D (6 bases). Germline lookup yields CDR1 MGHRA and CDR2 YSYEKL. V was clipped by 9 bases and J by 7 bases, with 13 bases between them. This CDR3 comprises 12 residues. The CDR3 protein is CARQGECQPQHF. CDR3 nucleotides: TGCGCCAGACAGGGTGAATGCCAGCCCCAGCATTTT.

This chain connects TRBV6-1 to TRBJ2-1, with D perhaps matching TRBD1 (5 bases). V was trimmed by 1 base and J by 0 bases, leaving 7 bases between them. Germline V gene data show CDR1 as MNHNS and CDR2 as SASEGT. The CDR3 runs 15 residues. The CDR3 region is CASSEVQGSYNEQFF. DNA of the CDR3: TGTGCCAGCAGTGAAGTGCAGGGCTCCTACAATGAGCAGTTCTTC.

The rearrangement joins TRBV25-1 to TRBJ2-5; 12 nucleotides line up with TRBD2. Germline CDR1 reads MGHDK; CDR2 reads SYGVNS. CDR3 length: 16 residues. Germline trimming cut 5 bases from V and 4 bases from J; bases unmatched to any gene: 8. The CDR3 DNA reads TGTGCCAGCAGTCCTCGACTAGCGGGAGACTTAGAGACCCAGTACTTC. Encoded protein: CASSPRLAGDLETQYF.

This clone was observed once. The chain employs TRBV15 and TRBJ2-3; 12 bases match TRBD2. Germline CDR1 is LNHNV and CDR2 is YYDKDF (reference sequence). V shed 0 bases and J 0 bases; nucleotides not matched to a gene: 22. The CDR3 is made up of 24 amino acids. DNA for the CDR3: TGTGCCACCAGCAGAGATAGGACAGGGGTGGGTCTAGCGGGAGGGAGCTCTAGCACAGATACGCAGTATTTT. It specifies CATSRDRTGVGLAGGSSSTDTQYF.

The chain has TRBV28 and TRBJ2-7; 11 bases are shared with TRBD1. The trim removed 6 bases at V and 1 base at J, leaving 2 bases unmatched. The CDR3 extends over 14 amino acids. CDR1 is MDHEN, CDR2 SYDVKM, per germline. The CDR3: CASSGTGGSYEQYF. As DNA, the CDR3 is TGTGCCAGCAGCGGGACAGGGGGTTCCTACGAGCAGTACTTC.

As DNA, the CDR3 is TGTGCCATCAGTGACGGCCAGGTGGATCATCAGCCCCAGCATTTT. Protein sequence: CAISDGQVDHQPQHF. J is TRBJ1-5 and V is TRBV10-3; no firm D call. The CDR3 extends over 15 amino acids. Germline CDR1 is ENHRY and CDR2 is SYGVKD. Trimming took off 3 bases at V and 5 bases at J, with 14 bases between the two ends.

The CDR3 region has the DNA TGTGCCAGCAGCGTAGCTACAGGTGGGACCCAGTACTTC. It specifies CASSVATGGTQYF. The chain recombines TRBV9 with TRBJ2-5, with TRBD1 as a possible D gene (5 bases). Germline values: CDR1 SGDLS, CDR2 YYNGEE. The CDR3 totals 13 residues. Trimming removed 0 bases from V and 7 bases from J, with 10 bases in between.

V gene TRBV10-2 combines with J gene TRBJ1-1; TRBD1 is a possible D gene (6 bases). Trimming pared 0 bases from V and 8 bases from J, leaving 10 bases between. This CDR3 comprises 13 residues. Germline V CDR1 and CDR2: WSHSY, SAAADI. The CDR3: CASSESKGGEAFF. CDR3 nucleotides: TGCGCCAGCAGTGAGTCGAAGGGGGGGGAAGCTTTCTTT.

This sequence joins TRBV7-2 and TRBJ1-2; TRBD1 might be the D (5 bases). With 5 bases removed from V and 5 bases from J, the gap between germline ends came to 15 bases. Germline loops: CDR1 SGHTA, CDR2 FQGNSA. CDR3 length equals 14 residues. The CDR3: CASSPRRDGYGYTF. For the CDR3, the DNA is TGTGCCAGCAGCCCCAGGAGGGACGGGTATGGCTACACCTTC.

This clone has a handful of counts. V gene TRBV6-5 combines with J gene TRBJ1-1; D remains ambiguous. The CDR3 has 14 amino acids. Deletions cut 5 bases from V and 6 bases from J, with 16 bases between. CDR1 MNHEY and CDR2 SVGAGI come from the germline V gene. CDR3 loop: CASSPRTDSAEAFF. The CDR3 DNA reads as TGTGCCAGCAGTCCCCGGACGGATAGCGCTGAAGCTTTCTTT.

The rearrangement links TRBV9 to TRBJ1-1; TRBD1 matches at 9 bases. Germline loops: CDR1 SGDLS, CDR2 YYNGEE. The CDR3 runs 15 residues. V trimming: 2 bases; J trimming: 5 bases; junction bases outside the gene matches: 7. Here the CDR3 reads CASSVAGQGFTEAFF. CDR3 nucleotides: TGTGCCAGCAGCGTCGCCGGACAGGGGTTTACTGAAGCTTTCTTT.

CDR3 bases: TGTGCCAGCAGTTTAAAGGGGTACTATGGCTACACCTTC. It translates to CASSLKGYYGYTF. The chain joins TRBV27 to TRBJ1-2, with D tentatively TRBD1 (5 bases). V was trimmed by 2 bases and J by 3 bases, leaving 7 bases between them. The CDR3 consists of 13 residues. The germline CDR1 and CDR2 sequences are MNHEY and SMNVEV (reference sequence).

This rearrangement joins TRBV13 to TRBJ1-1; 9 positions match TRBD1. The CDR3 consists of 16 residues. V trimming: 3 bases; J trimming: 4 bases; junction bases outside the gene matches: 9. Germline CDR1 and CDR2: PRHDT and FYEKMQ (reference sequence). This chain's CDR3 is CASSFGFTGGLTEAFF. As DNA, the CDR3 is TGTGCCAGCAGCTTCGGGTTTACAGGGGGCCTCACTGAAGCTTTCTTT.

The chain is built from TRBV6-4 and TRBJ2-3, with TRBD1 as a possible D gene (6 bases). Germline V lookup: CDR1 MRHNA, CDR2 SNTAGT. V was pared by 5 bases and J by 0 bases, with 12 bases between. CDR3 length: 15 amino acids. This CDR3 reads CASSPDRSSTDTQYF. CDR3 DNA: TGTGCCAGCAGTCCTGACAGGTCTAGCACAGATACGCAGTATTTT.

V is TRBV27 and J is TRBJ2-1; 15 bases agree with TRBD2. The germline gives CDR1 MNHEY, CDR2 SMNVEV (reference sequence). The V and J ends lost 0 bases and 10 bases, in that order; junction bases with no gene match: 7. CDR3 length equals 17 residues. DNA for the CDR3: TGTGCCAGCAGTTTATCGATAGAAGGACTAGCGGGAGGGGAGCAGTTCTTC. Amino acid sequence: CASSLSIEGLAGGEQFF.

This clone was detected once. V usage is TRBV29-1 and J usage is TRBJ2-5; TRBD2 might be the D (6 bases). CDR3 length equals 12 residues. Germline CDR1 and CDR2: SQVTM and ANQGSEA. With 5 bases removed from V and 5 bases from J, the gap between germline ends came to 12 bases. Here the CDR3 DNA reads TGCAGCGTTCAATGGCGGGGTGAGACCCAGTACTTC. Residues: CSVQWRGETQYF.

V usage is TRBV7-9 and J usage is TRBJ2-3; 7 nucleotides agree with TRBD1. The CDR3 contains 13 residues. J gave up 3 bases and V 7 bases, and 4 bases lay outside the gene matches. Germline-derived CDR1 and CDR2 are SEHNR and FQNEAQ (reference sequence). In DNA, the CDR3 is TGTGCCAGCACCCGGACAGGAACAGATACGCAGTATTTT. Protein: CASTRTGTDTQYF.